This T cell receptor beta chain comes out of a study of cytomegalovirus exposure and HLA in healthy donors. The overall study: An earlier analysis identified 117 million unique TCR beta sequences in about 190 million T cells. Drawn from HLA-typed donors, tens of millions of unique TCRs were held in an early data release.

Primers: 60 Vbeta forward and 13 Jbeta reverse. Profiling relied on immunoSEQ multiplex PCR, and the TCRdb table lists in-frame clones only, not all of them. The repertoire has 150,000 to 180,000 clones, approximately 80% of them found once; the top ten carry 5% to 7.5%. CDR1 is LNHDA and CDR2 is SQIVND in the germline V gene (reference sequence). Trimming left V 5 bases short and J 1 base short, with 11 bases between. The CDR3 is made up of 15 amino acids. Source material: PBMCs. The chain recombines TRBV19 with TRBJ2-2; D is possibly TRBD1 (6 bases). This clonotype originated in a woman between 50 and 59 years old in good health and CMV-seropositive. The CDR3 sequence is CASSLKGGNTGELFF. DNA of the CDR3: TGTGCCAGTAGTCTGAAAGGGGGGAACACCGGGGAGCTGTTTTTT.